This TCR beta chain appears in the sequencing data of a study of shared clonotypes between healthy human individuals (dated by TCRdb to about 2020). About the full investigation: The cohort comprised two women and a few men aged 18 to 49 years. For each donor, CD4 naive and CD4 memory were each run on three plates, CD8 naive on two plates, and CD8 memory on one plate. To estimate repertoire size and how much clonotypes are shared between individuals, the study performed deep sequencing of blood TCR repertoires from roughly five healthy adults. Libraries were prepared and TCR repertoires were sequenced by different laboratories using diverse techniques, in order to increase sequencing depth and limit assay-specific biases. Between about 0.85 and 10 billion PBMCs per donor were obtained by leukapheresis. General findings and caveats noted by the study authors: Even with the large sequencing depth, rarefaction of the sorted-subset datasets indicated that sequencing was incomplete. Pairwise subsampling indicated that sequencing depth was expected to affect the degree of clonotype sharing among donors. Sharing across several donors was observed for roughly 5% of naive CD4, about 3.2% of naive CD8, roughly 2.3% of memory CD4, and around 0.4% of memory CD8 clonotypes. Clonotypes shared by all four sorted-subset donors showed higher generation probabilities than non-shared clonotypes. Because the study included a small number of donors, the genetic and exposure-history diversity represented was limited. Naive subsets generally had larger estimated clonotype richness than memory subsets did. Only blood was sampled, and tissue TCR repertoires likely differ from those in blood.

Using the deep immunoSEQ assay, multiplex PCR amplified TCR CDR3 regions from genomic DNA. For each cell subset, the extracted genomic DNA was distributed evenly across all wells of several immunoSEQ 96-well plates, and each plate served as one replicate. For sorted subsets, approximately 210 ng genomic DNA, equal to approximately 30,000 T cell genomes, was loaded into each replicate PCR. Purified libraries were measured with a Qubit 3.0 fluorometer, size-checked on a Bioanalyzer 2100, and measured again with the KAPA Library Quantification kit. A separate single-read 150-cycle Illumina NextSeq 550 flow cell was used to sequence each immunoSEQ 96-well plate. On the authors' methods: Because only junctional sequences without quality scores were contained in the immunoSEQ output, filtering matching that applied to full-length reads could not be performed. Sequences were annotated with PyIR, a Python wrapper for IgBLAST v1.9, using IMGT germline references to assign V/J genes and CDR3. Reads were filtered out if the reads had weak V/J assignments (E-value above 1e-6), no CDR3, stop codons, out-of-frame junctions, or ambiguous translated residues. V3J clonotypes were defined as sequences sharing an identical inferred V gene, J gene, and CDR3 amino acid sequence. To compute the percentage overlap between repertoires, the number of shared unique clonotypes was divided by the size of the smaller repertoire. RTK rarefaction, the Chao1 estimator, and Recon v2.1 estimates of unobserved clonotypes were used to assess repertoire richness. OLGA was used to compute generation probabilities for all TCRbeta clonotypes that the gDNA method yielded from several donors. TCRdb's version of the immuneACCESS table is confined to in-frame rearrangements and falls short of the full clone set. An unresolved V gene accounts for under half of the shortfall where checked; the remainder is of unknown origin. The D gene and trimming were derived from the DNA, and the V and J assignments and clone size from that table. For this sample the table gives 2 million to 2.5 million clones, of which 90% to 97% were detected only once. 0.13% of the sample lies in the top ten.

The donors were healthy, HIV-negative adults who had no recently reported acute infections or vaccinations. Every donor was a Caucasian adult living in Nashville, Tennessee, USA. CD4+ T cells were enriched through magnetic negative selection, after which naive cells were positively selected on CD45RA and the remaining negative fraction served as the memory subset. Blood was obtained by leukapheresis, after which PBMCs were separated by Ficoll-Histopaque density gradient centrifugation and cryopreserved in liquid nitrogen vapor phase. Analytical flow cytometry was used to check the purity and quantity of every magnetically sorted T cell population. Genomic DNA was isolated from every sorted fraction and measured by UV absorbance on a Nanodrop 2000c. This clone has a single count. What antigen it recognizes has not been identified. The input lacks base qualities; no much larger clone sits a single base away.

The CDR3 runs 15 residues from the cysteine to the phenylalanine. The retained sequence is limited to the CDR3, 45 bases, with the frame set at the first base. The germline V gene provides CDR1 SGHVS and CDR2 FQNEAQ. V lost 6 bases and J lost 1 base; the stretch between them is 15 bases long. In this chain, TRBV7-8 is recombined with TRBJ1-2; the D gene is perhaps TRBD1, from 6 matching bases. This receptor was identified in a man in his late teens or twenties in good health. Sequences were obtained from naive CD4+ T cells sorted from blood. The cell subset or site label, read with the paper, signifies: CD45RA+ positively selected. The CDR3 region has the sequence CASSVTGTINYGYTF. The DNA reads as follows: TGTGCCAGCAGTGTCACAGGGACTATTAACTATGGCTACACCTTC.